These T cell receptor beta chains were read from a single sample in a study of blood T cell repertoires in COVID-19. The protocol was immunoSEQ multiplex PCR, while the TCRdb copy is restricted to in-frame clones and leaves out a portion. This table has around 300,000 clones, 87% appearing once. The specimen sequenced was peripheral blood. Receptors originate from a man aged 18 to 35 with active or convalescent COVID-19. Each CDR3 is given without its conserved first and last residue. Fields, in order: clone size, J gene, V gene, CDR3 protein. The size of a clone is reported for some rows only, either as once, few or many, or as a class for expanded clones.

abundance: -; j_gene: TRBJ1-1; v_gene: TRBV7-9; CDR3aa: ASSSQNGTEAF
abundance: -; j_gene: TRBJ2-7; v_gene: TRBV15; CDR3aa: ATSLTATTGRREQY
abundance: few; j_gene: TRBJ1-1; v_gene: TRBV27; CDR3aa: ASSLEGDTEAF
abundance: -; j_gene: TRBJ1-3; v_gene: TRBV7-9; CDR3aa: ASSLAGGGNTIY
abundance: -; j_gene: TRBJ1-5; v_gene: TRBV27; CDR3aa: ASSFMGQGPQH
abundance: -; j_gene: TRBJ2-3; v_gene: TRBV30; CDR3aa: AWSVAIGGLAGLGTSTDTQY
abundance: -; j_gene: TRBJ2-7; v_gene: TRBV4-1; CDR3aa: ASSGGQGMYEQY
abundance: -; j_gene: TRBJ2-2; v_gene: TRBV7-3; CDR3aa: ASSPRTSGDTGELF
abundance: -; j_gene: TRBJ2-1; v_gene: TRBV6-1; CDR3aa: ASSELELTNEQF
abundance: -; j_gene: TRBJ1-6; v_gene: TRBV2; CDR3aa: ASSARDYNSPLH
abundance: -; j_gene: TRBJ1-1; v_gene: TRBV6-5; CDR3aa: ASRARGGTEAF